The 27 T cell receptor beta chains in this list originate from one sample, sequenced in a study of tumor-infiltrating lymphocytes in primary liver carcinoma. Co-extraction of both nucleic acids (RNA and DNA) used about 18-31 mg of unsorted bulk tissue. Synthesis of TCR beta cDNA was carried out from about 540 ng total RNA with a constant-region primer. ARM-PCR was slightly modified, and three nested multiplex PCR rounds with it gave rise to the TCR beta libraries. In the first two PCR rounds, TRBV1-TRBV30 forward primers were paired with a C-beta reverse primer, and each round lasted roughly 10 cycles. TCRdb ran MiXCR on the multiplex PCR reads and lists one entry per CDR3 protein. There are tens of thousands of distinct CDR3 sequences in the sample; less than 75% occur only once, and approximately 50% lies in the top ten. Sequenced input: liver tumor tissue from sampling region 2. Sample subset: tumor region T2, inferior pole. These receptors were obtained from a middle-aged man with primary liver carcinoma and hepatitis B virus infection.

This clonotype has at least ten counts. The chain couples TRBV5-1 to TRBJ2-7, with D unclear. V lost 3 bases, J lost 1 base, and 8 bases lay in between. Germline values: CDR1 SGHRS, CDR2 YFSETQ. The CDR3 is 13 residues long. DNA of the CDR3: TGCGCCAGCAGCTCCTCTAGGTCCTACGAGCAGTACTTC. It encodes CASSSSRSYEQYF.

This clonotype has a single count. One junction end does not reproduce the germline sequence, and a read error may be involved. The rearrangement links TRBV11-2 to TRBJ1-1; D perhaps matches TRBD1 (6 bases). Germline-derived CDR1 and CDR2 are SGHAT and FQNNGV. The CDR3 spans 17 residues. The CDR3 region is CASSLGWGAKGKTVALF. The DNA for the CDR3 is TGTGCCAGCAGCTTAGGGTGGGGGGCGAAAGGGAAAACTGTAGCTCTCTTT.

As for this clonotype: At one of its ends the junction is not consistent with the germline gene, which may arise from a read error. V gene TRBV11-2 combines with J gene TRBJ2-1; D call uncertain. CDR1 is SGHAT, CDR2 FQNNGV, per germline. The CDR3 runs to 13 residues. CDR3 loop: CASSSESYNEHFF. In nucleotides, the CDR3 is TGTGCCAGCAGCTCAGAATCATACAATGAGCACTTCTTC.

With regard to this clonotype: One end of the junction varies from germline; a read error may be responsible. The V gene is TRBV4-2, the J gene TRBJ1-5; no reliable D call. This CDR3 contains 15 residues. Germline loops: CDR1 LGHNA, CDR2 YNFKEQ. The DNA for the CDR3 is TGTGCCAACAGCCAAAATTTACAGTCAAATAAGCCCCAGCATTTT. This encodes CANSQNLQSNKPQHF.

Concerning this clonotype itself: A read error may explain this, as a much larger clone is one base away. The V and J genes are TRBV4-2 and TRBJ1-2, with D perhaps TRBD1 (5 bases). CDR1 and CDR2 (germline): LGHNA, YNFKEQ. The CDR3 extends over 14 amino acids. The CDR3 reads CASNQDRTGWGYTF. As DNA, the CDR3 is TGTGCCAGCAACCAAGATCGAACAGGCTGGGGCTACACCTTC.

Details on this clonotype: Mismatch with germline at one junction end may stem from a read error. The CDR3 loop reads CASSLGVVLTDTQYF. The CDR3 nucleotides read TGTGCCAGCAGCCTAGGAGTCGTCCTAACAGATACGCAGTATTTT. The chain carries TRBV4-3 and TRBJ2-3, with D uncertain. CDR1 is LGHNA, CDR2 YSLEER, per germline. This CDR3 is 15 amino acids long.

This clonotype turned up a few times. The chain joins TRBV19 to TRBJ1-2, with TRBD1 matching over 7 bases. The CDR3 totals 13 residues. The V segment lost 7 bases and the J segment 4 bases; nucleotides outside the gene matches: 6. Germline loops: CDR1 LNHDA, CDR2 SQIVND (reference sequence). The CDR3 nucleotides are TGTGCCAGTAACAGGGGCGCGGGCTATGGCTACACCTTC. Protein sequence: CASNRGAGYGYTF.

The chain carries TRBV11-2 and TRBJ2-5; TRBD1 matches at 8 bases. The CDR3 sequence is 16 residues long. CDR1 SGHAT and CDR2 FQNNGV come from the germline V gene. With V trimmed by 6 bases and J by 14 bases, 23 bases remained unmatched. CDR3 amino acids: CASSLTAGGSGETKYF. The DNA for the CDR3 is TGTGCCAGCAGTTTAACAGCAGGGGGCTCGGGGGAGACCAAATACTTC.

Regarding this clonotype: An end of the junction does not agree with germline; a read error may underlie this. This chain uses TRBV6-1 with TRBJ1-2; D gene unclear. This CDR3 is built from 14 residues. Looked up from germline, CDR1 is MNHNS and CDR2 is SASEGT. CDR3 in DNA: TGTGACAGCAGTGAAGCGAGTAGGACTTATGGCTACACCTTC. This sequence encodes CDSSEASRTYGYTF.

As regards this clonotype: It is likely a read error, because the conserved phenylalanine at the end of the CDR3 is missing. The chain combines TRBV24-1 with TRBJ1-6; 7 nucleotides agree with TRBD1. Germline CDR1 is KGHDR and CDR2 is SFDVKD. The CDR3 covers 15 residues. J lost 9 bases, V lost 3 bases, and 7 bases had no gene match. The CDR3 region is CATSDARQGGSPLHL. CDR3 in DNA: TGTGCCACCAGTGATGCTAGACAGGGTGGTTCACCCCTCCACCTT.

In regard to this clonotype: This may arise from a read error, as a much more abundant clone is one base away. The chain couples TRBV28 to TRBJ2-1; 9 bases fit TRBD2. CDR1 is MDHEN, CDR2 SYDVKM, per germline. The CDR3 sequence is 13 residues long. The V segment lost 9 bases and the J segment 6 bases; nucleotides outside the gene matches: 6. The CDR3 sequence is CASWMRGGNEQFF. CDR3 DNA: TGTGCCAGTTGGATGCGGGGGGGCAATGAGCAGTTCTTC.

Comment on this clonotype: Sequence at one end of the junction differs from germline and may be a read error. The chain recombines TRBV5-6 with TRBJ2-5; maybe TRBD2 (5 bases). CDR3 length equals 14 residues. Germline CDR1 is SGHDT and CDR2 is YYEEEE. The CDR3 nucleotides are TGTACCAGCAGCTGGTCGAGAGGGCAAGAGACCCAGTACTTC. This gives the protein CTSSWSRGQETQYF.

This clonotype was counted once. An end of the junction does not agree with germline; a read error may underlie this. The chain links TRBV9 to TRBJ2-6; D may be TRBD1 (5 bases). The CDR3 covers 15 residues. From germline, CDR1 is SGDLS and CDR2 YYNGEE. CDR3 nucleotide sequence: TGTGCCGGCAGGGTTGGTGCATCTGGGGCCAACGTCCTGACTTTC. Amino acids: CAGRVGASGANVLTF. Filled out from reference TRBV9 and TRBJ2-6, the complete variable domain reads DSGVTQTPKHLITATGQRVTLRCSPRSGDLSVYWYQQSLDQGLQFLIQYYNGEERAKGNILERFSAQQFPDLHSELNLSSLELGDSALYFCAGRVGASGANVLTFGAGSRLTVL.

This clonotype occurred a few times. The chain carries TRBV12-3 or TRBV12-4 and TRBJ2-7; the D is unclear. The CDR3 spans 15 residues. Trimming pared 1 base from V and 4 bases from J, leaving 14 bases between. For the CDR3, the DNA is TGTGCCAGCAGTTTAGGACAAGAGGCCAATTACGAGCAGTACTTC. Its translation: CASSLGQEANYEQYF.

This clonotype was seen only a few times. In nucleotides, the CDR3 is TGTGCCAGCGGTTTGACTAGCGGGGGCCTCTCCTACGAGCAGTACTTC. Translation: CASGLTSGGLSYEQYF. This chain uses TRBV7-6 with TRBJ2-7; 12 bases are shared with TRBD2. V lost 8 bases, J lost 0 bases, and 8 bases stayed unmatched. The V gene's germline CDR1 is SGHVS and CDR2 FNYEAQ. The CDR3 extends over 16 amino acids.

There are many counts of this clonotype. CDR3 sequence reads: CASSLDSFRADTQYF. The CDR3 coding sequence is TGTGCCAGCAGCTTGGACTCTTTCCGCGCGGATACGCAGTATTTT. The V and J genes are TRBV5-4 and TRBJ2-3; no clear D gene. CDR3 size: 15 residues. Deletions cut 0 bases from V and 6 bases from J, with 14 bases between. Germline loops: CDR1 SGHNT, CDR2 YYREEE (reference sequence).

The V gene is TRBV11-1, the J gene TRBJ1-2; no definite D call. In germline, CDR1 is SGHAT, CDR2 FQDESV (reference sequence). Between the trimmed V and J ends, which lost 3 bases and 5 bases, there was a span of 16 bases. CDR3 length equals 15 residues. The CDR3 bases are TGTGCCAGCAGCTTGGGGAACCAAGGGCCGTATGGCTACACCTTC. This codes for CASSLGNQGPYGYTF. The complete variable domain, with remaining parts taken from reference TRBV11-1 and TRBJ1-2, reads EAEVAQSPRYKITEKSQAVAFWCDPISGHATLYWYRQILGQGPELLVQFQDESVVDDSQLPKDRFSAERLKGVDSTLKIQPAELGDSAMYLCASSLGNQGPYGYTFGSGTRLTVV.

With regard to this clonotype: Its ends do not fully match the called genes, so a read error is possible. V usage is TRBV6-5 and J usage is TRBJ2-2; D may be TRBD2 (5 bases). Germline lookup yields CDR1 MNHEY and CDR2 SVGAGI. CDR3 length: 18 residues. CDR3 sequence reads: CASSYKELVYANTGELLF. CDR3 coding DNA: TGTGCCAGCAGTTACAAGGAACTTGTGTACGCGAACACCGGGGAGCTGTTATTT.

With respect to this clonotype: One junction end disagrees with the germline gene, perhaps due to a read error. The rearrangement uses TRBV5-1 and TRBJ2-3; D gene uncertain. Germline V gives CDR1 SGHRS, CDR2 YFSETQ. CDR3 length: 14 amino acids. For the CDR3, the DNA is TGCTCCAGCAGCTTGCTGAATCCAGCAGATACGCAGTATTTT. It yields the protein CSSSLLNPADTQYF.

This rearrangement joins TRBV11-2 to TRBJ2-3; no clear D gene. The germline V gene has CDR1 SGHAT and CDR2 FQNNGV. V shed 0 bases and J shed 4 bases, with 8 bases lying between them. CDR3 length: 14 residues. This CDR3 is CASSLDRPPDTQYF. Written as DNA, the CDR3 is TGTGCCAGCAGCTTAGATCGCCCCCCAGATACGCAGTATTTT.

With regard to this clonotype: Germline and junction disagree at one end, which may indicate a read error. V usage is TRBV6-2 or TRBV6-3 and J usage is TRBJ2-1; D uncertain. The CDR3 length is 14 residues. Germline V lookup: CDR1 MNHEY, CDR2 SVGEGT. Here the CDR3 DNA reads TGTGCCACCAGTGGGCTTACTCCGTGGGATGAACAGTTCTTC. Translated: CATSGLTPWDEQFF.

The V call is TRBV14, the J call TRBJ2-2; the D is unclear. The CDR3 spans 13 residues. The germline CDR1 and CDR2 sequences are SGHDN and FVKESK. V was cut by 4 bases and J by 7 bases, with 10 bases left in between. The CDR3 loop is CASSLSSNGELFF. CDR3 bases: TGTGCCAGCAGCCTGTCGTCCAACGGGGAGCTGTTTTTT.

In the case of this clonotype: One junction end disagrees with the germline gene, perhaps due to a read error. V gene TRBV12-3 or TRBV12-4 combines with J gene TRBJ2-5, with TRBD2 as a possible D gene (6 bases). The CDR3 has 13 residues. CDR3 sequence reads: CGSSLTVGGTQYF. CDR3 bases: TGTGGTAGCAGTTTAACGGTTGGGGGGACCCAGTATTTC.

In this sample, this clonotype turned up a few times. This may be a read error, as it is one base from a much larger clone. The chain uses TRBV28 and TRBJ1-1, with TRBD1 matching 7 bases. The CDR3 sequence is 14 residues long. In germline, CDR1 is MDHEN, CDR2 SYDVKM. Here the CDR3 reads CVSSFPRGLSEAFF. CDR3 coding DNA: TGTGTCAGCAGTTTCCCAAGGGGGCTATCTGAAGCTTTCTTT.

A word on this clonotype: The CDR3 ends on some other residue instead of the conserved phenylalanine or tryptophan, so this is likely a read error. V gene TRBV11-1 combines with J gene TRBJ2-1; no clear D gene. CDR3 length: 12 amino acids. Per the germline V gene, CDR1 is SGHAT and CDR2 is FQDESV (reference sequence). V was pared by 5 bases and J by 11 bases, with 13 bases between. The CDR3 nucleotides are TGTGCCAGCAGCCTAGTCGGGTATAAGCAGTTCTTA. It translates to CASSLVGYKQFL.

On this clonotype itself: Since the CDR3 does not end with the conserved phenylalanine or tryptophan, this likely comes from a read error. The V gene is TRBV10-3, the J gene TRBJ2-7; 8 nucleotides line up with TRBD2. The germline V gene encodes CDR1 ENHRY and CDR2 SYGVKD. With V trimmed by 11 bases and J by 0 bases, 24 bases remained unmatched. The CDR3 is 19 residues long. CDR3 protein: CAVTKRSGLSGGFSYEQYI. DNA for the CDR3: TGTGCCGTCACCAAACGATCGGGACTATCGGGAGGGTTCTCCTACGAGCAGTACATC.

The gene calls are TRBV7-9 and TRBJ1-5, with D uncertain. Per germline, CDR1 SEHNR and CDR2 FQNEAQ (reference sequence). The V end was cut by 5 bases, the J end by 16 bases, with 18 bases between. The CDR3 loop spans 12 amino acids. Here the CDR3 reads CASSAHFELQHF. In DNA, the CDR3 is TGTGCCAGCAGCGCACATTTTGAGCTCCAACATTTT.